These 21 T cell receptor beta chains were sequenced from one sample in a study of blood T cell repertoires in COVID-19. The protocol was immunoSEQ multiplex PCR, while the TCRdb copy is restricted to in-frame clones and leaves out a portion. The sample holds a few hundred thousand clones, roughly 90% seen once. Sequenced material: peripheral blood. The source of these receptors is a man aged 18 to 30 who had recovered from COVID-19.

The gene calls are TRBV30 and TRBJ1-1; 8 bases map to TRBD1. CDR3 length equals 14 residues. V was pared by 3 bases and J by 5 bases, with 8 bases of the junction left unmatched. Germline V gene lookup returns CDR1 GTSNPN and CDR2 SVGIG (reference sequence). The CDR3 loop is CAWSPGGPRTEAFF. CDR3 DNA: TGTGCCTGGAGCCCAGGGGGCCCTAGAACTGAAGCTTTCTTT.

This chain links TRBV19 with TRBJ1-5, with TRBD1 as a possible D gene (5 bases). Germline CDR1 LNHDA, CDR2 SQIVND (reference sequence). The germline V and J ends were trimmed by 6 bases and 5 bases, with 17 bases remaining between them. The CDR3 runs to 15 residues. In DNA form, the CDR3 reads TGTGCCAGTAGCTGGCAGGGAGGGTGGCATCAGCCCCAGCATTTT. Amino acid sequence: CASSWQGGWHQPQHF.

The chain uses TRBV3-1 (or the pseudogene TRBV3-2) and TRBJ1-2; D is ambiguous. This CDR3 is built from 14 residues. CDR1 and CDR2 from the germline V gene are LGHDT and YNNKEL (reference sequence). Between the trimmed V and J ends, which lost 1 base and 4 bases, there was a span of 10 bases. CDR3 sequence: CASSQVAGFYGYTF. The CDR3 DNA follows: TGTGCCAGCAGCCAAGTAGCTGGGTTCTATGGCTACACCTTC.

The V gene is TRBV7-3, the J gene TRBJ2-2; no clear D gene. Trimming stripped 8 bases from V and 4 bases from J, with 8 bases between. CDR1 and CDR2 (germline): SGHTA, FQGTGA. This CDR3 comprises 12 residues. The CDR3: CASRTSTGELFF. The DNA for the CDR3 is TGTGCCAGCCGAACAAGCACCGGGGAGCTGTTTTTT.

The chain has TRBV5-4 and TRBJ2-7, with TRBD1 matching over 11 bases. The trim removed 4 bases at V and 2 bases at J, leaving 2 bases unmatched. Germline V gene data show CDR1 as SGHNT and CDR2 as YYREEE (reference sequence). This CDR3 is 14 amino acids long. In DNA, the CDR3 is TGTGCCAGCAGCATGGGACAGGGGGCCTACGAGCAGTACTTC. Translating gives CASSMGQGAYEQYF. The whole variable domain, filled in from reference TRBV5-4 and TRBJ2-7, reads ETGVTQSPTHLIKTRGQQVTLRCSSQSGHNTVSWYQQALGQGPQFIFQYYREEENGRGNFPPRFSGLQFPNYSSELNVNALELDDSALYLCASSMGQGAYEQYFGPGTRLTVT.

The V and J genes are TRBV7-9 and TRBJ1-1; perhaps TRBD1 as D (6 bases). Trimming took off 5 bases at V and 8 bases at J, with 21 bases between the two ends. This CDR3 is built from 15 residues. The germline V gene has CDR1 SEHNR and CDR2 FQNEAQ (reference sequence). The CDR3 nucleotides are TGTGCCAGCAGCCACTCAGGGGCCGCGGGGGGAGAAGCTTTCTTT. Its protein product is CASSHSGAAGGEAFF.

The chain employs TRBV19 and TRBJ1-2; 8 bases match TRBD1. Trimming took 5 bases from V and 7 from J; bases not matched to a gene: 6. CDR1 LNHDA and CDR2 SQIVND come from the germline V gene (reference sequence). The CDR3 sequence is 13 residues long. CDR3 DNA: TGTGCCAGTAGTCCGGACAGGGAGGGTGGCTACACCTTC. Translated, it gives CASSPDREGGYTF.

The CDR3 nucleotides are TGTGCCAGCAGCGTAGGCGAGGGAGCCTCCTACAATGAGCAGTTCTTC. Translated, it gives CASSVGEGASYNEQFF. The chain is built from TRBV9 and TRBJ2-1, with D perhaps matching TRBD2 (5 bases). Germline V gives CDR1 SGDLS, CDR2 YYNGEE. Trimming took off 0 bases at V and 0 bases at J, with 10 bases between the two ends. This CDR3 has 16 amino acids.

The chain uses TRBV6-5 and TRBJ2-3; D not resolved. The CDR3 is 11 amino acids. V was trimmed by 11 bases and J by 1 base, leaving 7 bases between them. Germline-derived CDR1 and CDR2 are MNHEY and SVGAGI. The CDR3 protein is CAVVGTDTQYF. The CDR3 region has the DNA TGTGCCGTGGTAGGCACAGATACGCAGTATTTT.

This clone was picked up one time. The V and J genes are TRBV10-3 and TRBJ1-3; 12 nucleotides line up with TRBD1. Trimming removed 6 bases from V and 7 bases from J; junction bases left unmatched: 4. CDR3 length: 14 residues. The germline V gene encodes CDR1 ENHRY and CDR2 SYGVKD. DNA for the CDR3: TGTGCCATCAGGGGACAGGGGGCTTTTAACACCATATATTTT. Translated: CAIRGQGAFNTIYF.

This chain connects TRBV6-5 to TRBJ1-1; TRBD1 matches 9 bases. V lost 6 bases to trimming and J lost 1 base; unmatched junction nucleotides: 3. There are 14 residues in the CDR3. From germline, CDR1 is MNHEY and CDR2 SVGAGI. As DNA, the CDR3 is TGTGCCAGCAGCCAGGACAGGGGGAACACTGAAGCTTTCTTT. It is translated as CASSQDRGNTEAFF.

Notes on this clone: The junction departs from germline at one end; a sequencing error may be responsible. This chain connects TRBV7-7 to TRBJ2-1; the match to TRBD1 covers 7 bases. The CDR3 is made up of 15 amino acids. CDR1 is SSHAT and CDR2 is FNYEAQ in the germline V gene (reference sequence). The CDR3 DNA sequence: TGTGCTAGCAGCTTTGGGGACAGCATCTACAATGAGCAGTTCTTC. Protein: CASSFGDSIYNEQFF. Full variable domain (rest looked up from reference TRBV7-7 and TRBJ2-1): GAGVSQSPRYKVTKRGQDVTLRCDPISSHATLYWYQQALGQGPEFLTYFNYEAQPDKSGLPSDRFSAERPEGSISTLTIQRTEQRDSAMYRCASSFGDSIYNEQFFGPGTRLTVL.

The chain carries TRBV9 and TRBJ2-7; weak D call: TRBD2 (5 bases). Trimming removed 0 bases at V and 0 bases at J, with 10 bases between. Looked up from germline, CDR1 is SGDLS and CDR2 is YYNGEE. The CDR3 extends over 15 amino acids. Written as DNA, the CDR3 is TGTGCCAGCAGCGTAGGAGTGGGGAGCTCCTACGAGCAGTACTTC. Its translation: CASSVGVGSSYEQYF.

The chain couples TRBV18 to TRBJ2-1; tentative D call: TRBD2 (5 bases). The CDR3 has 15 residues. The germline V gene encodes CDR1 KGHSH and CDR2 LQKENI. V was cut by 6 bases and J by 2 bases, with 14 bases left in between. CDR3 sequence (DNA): TGTGCCAGCTCCCCAACGATACTAGCCTACAATGAGCAGTTCTTC. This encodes CASSPTILAYNEQFF.

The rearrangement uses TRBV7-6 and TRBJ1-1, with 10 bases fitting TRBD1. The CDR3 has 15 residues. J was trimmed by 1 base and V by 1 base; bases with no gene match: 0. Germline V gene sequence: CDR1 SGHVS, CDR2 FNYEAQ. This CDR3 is CASSLGTGGNTEAFF. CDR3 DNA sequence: TGTGCCAGCAGCTTAGGGACAGGGGGGAACACTGAAGCTTTCTTT.

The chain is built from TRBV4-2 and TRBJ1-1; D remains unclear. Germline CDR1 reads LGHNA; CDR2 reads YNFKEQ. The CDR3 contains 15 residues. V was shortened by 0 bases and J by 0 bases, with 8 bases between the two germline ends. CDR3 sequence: CASSQDIGVNTEAFF. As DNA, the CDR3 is TGTGCCAGCAGCCAAGATATCGGTGTGAACACTGAAGCTTTCTTT.

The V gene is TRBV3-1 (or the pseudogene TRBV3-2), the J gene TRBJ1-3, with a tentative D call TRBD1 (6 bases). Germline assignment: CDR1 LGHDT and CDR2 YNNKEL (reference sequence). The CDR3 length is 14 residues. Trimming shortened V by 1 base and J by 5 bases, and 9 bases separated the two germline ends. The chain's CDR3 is CASSQGDTRNTIYF. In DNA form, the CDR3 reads TGTGCCAGCAGCCAAGGGGACACCCGAAACACCATATATTTT.

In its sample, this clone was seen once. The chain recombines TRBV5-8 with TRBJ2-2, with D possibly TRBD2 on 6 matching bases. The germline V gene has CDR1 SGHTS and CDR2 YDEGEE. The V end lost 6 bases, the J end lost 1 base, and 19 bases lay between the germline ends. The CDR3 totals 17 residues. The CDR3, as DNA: TGTGCCAGCACTTACCTCCCGGGACTTGTGAACACCGGGGAGCTGTTTTTT. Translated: CASTYLPGLVNTGELFF.

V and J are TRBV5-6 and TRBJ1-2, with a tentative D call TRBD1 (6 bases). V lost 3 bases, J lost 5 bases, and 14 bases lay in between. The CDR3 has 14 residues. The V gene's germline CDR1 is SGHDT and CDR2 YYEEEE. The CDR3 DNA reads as TGTGCCAGCAGCTCGACAGACAGGCTTTATGGCTACACCTTC. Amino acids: CASSSTDRLYGYTF.

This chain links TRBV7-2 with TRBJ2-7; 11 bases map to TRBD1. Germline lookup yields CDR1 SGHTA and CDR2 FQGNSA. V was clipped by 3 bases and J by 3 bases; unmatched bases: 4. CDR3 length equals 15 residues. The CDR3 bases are TGTGCCAGCAGCTTGGGACAGGGGGTTCACTACGAGCAGTACTTC. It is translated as CASSLGQGVHYEQYF.

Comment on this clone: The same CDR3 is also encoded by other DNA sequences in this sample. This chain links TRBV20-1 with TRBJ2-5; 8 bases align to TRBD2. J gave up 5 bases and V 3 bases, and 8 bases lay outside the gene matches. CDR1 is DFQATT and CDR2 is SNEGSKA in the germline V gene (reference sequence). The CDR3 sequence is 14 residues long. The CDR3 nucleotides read TGCAGTGCTAGTCCAGCGGGGGCGGGGGAGACCCAGTACTTC. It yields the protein CSASPAGAGETQYF.